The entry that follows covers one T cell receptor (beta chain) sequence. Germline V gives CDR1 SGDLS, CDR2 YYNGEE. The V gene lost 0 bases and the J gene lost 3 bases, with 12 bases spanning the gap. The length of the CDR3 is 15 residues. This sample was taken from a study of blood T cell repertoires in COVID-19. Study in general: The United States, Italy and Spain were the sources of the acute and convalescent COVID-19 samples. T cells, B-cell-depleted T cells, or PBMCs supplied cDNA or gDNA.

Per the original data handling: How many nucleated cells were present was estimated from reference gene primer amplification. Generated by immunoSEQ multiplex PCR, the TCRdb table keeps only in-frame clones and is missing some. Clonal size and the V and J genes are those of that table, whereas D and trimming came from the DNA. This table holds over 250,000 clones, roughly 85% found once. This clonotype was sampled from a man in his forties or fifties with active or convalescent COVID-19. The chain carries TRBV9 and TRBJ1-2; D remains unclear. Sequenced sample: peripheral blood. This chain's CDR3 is CASSVGVTSDYGYTF. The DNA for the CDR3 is TGTGCCAGCAGCGTAGGGGTGACATCCGACTATGGCTACACCTTC.